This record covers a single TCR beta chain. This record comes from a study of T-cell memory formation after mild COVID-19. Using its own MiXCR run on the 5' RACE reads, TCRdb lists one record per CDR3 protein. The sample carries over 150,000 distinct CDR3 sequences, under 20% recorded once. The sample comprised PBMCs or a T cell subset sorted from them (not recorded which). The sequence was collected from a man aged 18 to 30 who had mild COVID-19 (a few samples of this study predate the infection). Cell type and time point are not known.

DNA for the CDR3: TGTGCCAGCAGTTCCCCTAGAGGGTACAACTATGGCTACACCTTC. The encoded protein is CASSSPRGYNYGYTF. The chain couples TRBV6-5 to TRBJ1-2; D gene unclear. Deletions cut 4 bases from V and 2 bases from J, with 14 bases between. The CDR3 is made up of 15 amino acids. Germline V gene sequence: CDR1 MNHEY, CDR2 SVGAGI.